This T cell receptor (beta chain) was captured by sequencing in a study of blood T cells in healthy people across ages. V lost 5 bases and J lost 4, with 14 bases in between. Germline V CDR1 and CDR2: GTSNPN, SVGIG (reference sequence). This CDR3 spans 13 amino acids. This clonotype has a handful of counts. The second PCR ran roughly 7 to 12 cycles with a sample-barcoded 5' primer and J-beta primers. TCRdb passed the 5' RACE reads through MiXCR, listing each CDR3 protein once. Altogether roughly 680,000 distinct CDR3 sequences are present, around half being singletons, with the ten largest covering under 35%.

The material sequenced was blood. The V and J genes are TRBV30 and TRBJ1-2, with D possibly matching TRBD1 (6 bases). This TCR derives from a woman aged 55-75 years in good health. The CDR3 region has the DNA TGTGCCTGGCTACAGGGAAAGGCCTATGGCTACACCTTC. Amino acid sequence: CAWLQGKAYGYTF.